Listed below are T cell receptor beta chains from one sample, sequenced in a study of blood T cell repertoires in COVID-19. Libraries were prepared by immunoSEQ multiplex PCR; TCRdb keeps only in-frame clonotypes and omits some of them. The sample consists of around 60,000 clones, roughly two thirds of them appearing once. Sequencing input: peripheral blood. The source of these receptors is a woman in her sixties or seventies with COVID-19, enrolled during active disease. Both conserved end residues are part of each CDR3. The D gene is left open where the match is weak. Clone size is stated in some rows and not others, as once, few, many or a class when expanded.

clone size	V gene	D gene	J gene	CDR3 protein	CDR3 DNA
-	TRBV11-3	TRBD2	TRBJ2-1	CASSSRLAGSGEQFF	TGTGCCAGCAGCTCCCGACTAGCGGGAAGCGGTGAGCAGTTCTTC
-	TRBV24-1	TRBD1	TRBJ2-5	CATSEQGDLLETQYF	TGTGCCACCAGTGAACAGGGGGACTTGTTGGAGACCCAGTACTTC
-	TRBV19	TRBD1	TRBJ1-6	CASSGNRGWNSPLHF	TGTGCCAGTAGTGGTAACAGGGGGTGGAATTCACCCCTCCACTTT
-	TRBV4-3	TRBD2	TRBJ2-1	CASSLGTSGNNEQFF	TGCGCCAGCAGCCTTGGGACTAGCGGGAACAATGAGCAGTTCTTC
-	TRBV7-9	TRBD1	TRBJ2-7	CASSLDRATYEQYF	TGTGCCAGCAGCTTGGACAGGGCCACCTACGAGCAGTACTTC
-	TRBV7-9	TRBD2	TRBJ2-1	CASSYAGTSGFSYNEQFF	TGTGCCAGCAGCTATGCCGGGACTAGCGGGTTCTCCTACAATGAGCAGTTCTTC
-	TRBV4-2	-	TRBJ2-3	CASSQVGVGDTQYF	TGTGCCAGCAGCCAAGTAGGGGTAGGCGATACGCAGTATTTT
-	TRBV6-5	-	TRBJ2-1	CASRGAGTSYNEQFF	TGTGCCAGCAGGGGAGCCGGGACTTCTTACAATGAGCAGTTCTTC
-	TRBV15	TRBD1	TRBJ2-2	CATSIGQGYTGELFF	TGTGCCACCAGCATAGGACAGGGGTACACCGGGGAGCTGTTTTTT
-	TRBV5-5	-	TRBJ2-5	CASSMGSGGGETQYF	TGTGCCAGCAGCATGGGATCGGGCGGAGGGGAGACCCAGTACTTC
-	TRBV29-1	-	TRBJ2-5	CSGGRSEETQYF	TGCAGCGGGGGGAGGTCCGAGGAGACCCAGTACTTC
-	TRBV11-2	-	TRBJ1-5	CASSQDNLAGHSNQPQHF	TGTGCCAGCAGCCAAGACAATCTGGCTGGACACTCCAATCAGCCCCAGCATTTT
-	TRBV19	-	TRBJ1-1	CASSMELANTEAFF	TGTGCCAGTAGTATGGAGTTGGCGAACACTGAAGCTTTCTTT
-	TRBV3-1/TRBV3-2	-	TRBJ1-2	CASSQGAGANYGYTF	TGTGCCAGCAGCCAAGGGGCAGGCGCTAACTATGGCTACACCTTC
-	TRBV7-2	-	TRBJ2-1	CASSLTSREQFF	TGTGCCAGCAGCTTGACTTCCCGTGAGCAGTTCTTC
-	TRBV5-1	TRBD1	TRBJ2-6	CASSSWTGNSGANVLTF	TGCGCCAGCAGCTCTTGGACAGGGAATTCTGGGGCCAACGTCCTGACTTTC
few	TRBV7-2	TRBD2	TRBJ2-1	CASSISPSGRGEQFF	TGTGCCAGCAGCATAAGCCCGAGCGGGAGGGGTGAGCAGTTCTTC
-	TRBV5-1	-	TRBJ1-1	CASTPSGGFLAEAFF	TGCGCCAGCACACCGTCGGGGGGGTTCCTGGCTGAAGCTTTCTTT
few	TRBV11-2	-	TRBJ1-1	CASTRQPLTEAFF	TGTGCCAGCACCAGACAGCCGCTGACTGAAGCTTTCTTT
few	TRBV6-2/TRBV6-3	-	TRBJ2-7	CASSRSTGTYEQYF	TGTGCCAGCAGTCGATCGACGGGGACCTACGAGCAGTACTTC
-	TRBV12-3/TRBV12-4	-	TRBJ1-2	CASSRGGYGYTF	TGTGCCAGCAGCCGCGGCGGCTATGGCTACACCTTC
-	TRBV10-3	-	TRBJ1-3	CAISESRGSGNTIYF	TGTGCCATCAGTGAGTCAAGGGGCTCTGGAAACACCATATATTTT
-	TRBV7-8	TRBD1	TRBJ1-3	CASSLPGQSPRPGNTIYF	TGTGCCAGCAGCTTGCCGGGACAGTCCCCCCGGCCTGGAAACACCATATATTTT
-	TRBV25-1	-	TRBJ2-2	CASVGTGELFF	TGTGCCAGCGTCGGGACCGGGGAGCTGTTTTTT
-	TRBV27	-	TRBJ2-1	CASSLSAGDRYNEQFF	TGTGCCAGCAGTTTATCGGCCGGGGATCGCTACAATGAGCAGTTCTTC
few	TRBV19	-	TRBJ2-2	CASISRVNTGELFF	TGTGCCAGTATTTCCCGGGTGAACACCGGGGAGCTGTTTTTT
-	TRBV3-1/TRBV3-2	-	TRBJ2-7	CASSQAPAVYEQYF	TGTGCCAGCAGCCAAGCCCCCGCGGTCTACGAGCAGTACTTC
-	TRBV15	-	TRBJ1-1	CATSRGDTADQTEAFF	TGTGCCACCAGCAGAGGGGACACTGCCGACCAAACTGAAGCTTTCTTT
-	TRBV5-4	-	TRBJ2-4	CASSFGEAKNIQYF	TGTGCCAGCAGCTTCGGGGAGGCCAAAAACATTCAGTACTTC
-	TRBV19	-	TRBJ1-1	CASRTRMGQANTEAFF	TGTGCCAGTAGGACCCGAATGGGGCAGGCTAACACTGAAGCTTTCTTT
-	TRBV19	-	TRBJ1-4	CASSPQGRTNEKLFF	TGTGCCAGTAGTCCACAGGGCAGGACTAATGAAAAACTGTTTTTT
-	TRBV2	-	TRBJ1-4	CASSEQGQQIFF	TGTGCCAGCAGTGAACAGGGCCAGCAGATCTTTTTT
-	TRBV7-3	-	TRBJ1-3	CASSPSGDYGNTIYF	TGTGCCAGCAGCCCCTCAGGGGACTATGGAAACACCATATATTTT
few	TRBV29-1	TRBD1	TRBJ1-2	CSARTGDGYTF	TGCAGCGCTCGGACAGGGGACGGCTACACCTTC
-	TRBV5-6	-	TRBJ2-5	CASSLAPETQYF	TGTGCCAGCAGCTTGGCTCCCGAGACCCAGTACTTC
-	TRBV11-3	TRBD1	TRBJ1-3	CASRDRGTGNTIYF	TGTGCCAGCAGGGACAGGGGCACTGGAAACACCATATATTTT
-	TRBV14	-	TRBJ1-4	CASSVRNEKLFF	TGTGCCAGCAGCGTCCGTAATGAAAAACTGTTTTTT
few	TRBV3-1/TRBV3-2	-	TRBJ1-1	CASSQAAVSTEAFF	TGTGCCAGCAGCCAAGCCGCGGTGAGCACTGAAGCTTTCTTT
-	TRBV7-2	TRBD2	TRBJ2-1	CASSPPSGRANEQFF	TGTGCCAGCAGCCCCCCGAGCGGGAGGGCCAATGAGCAGTTCTTC
-	TRBV5-5	-	TRBJ1-1	CASSLGKGVTEAFF	TGTGCCAGCAGCTTGGGTAAAGGAGTCACTGAAGCTTTCTTT
few	TRBV7-8	-	TRBJ2-1	CASSPRTASYNEQFF	TGTGCCAGCAGCCCCCGGACAGCCTCCTACAATGAGCAGTTCTTC
-	TRBV11-3	-	TRBJ1-2	CASSLRYFYGYTF	TGTGCCAGCAGCTTACGTTATTTCTATGGCTACACCTTC
few	TRBV5-1	TRBD2	TRBJ2-3	CASSLAGGPTDTQYF	TGCGCCAGCAGCTTGGCGGGAGGCCCAACAGATACGCAGTATTTT
few	TRBV7-9	TRBD1	TRBJ2-3	CASSLPRTGRATDTQYF	TGTGCCAGCAGCTTACCCCGGACAGGGCGAGCCACAGATACGCAGTATTTT